This T cell receptor beta chain was obtained from a study of blood T cell repertoires in COVID-19. Study-wide context: Specimens from acute and convalescent COVID-19 originated in the United States, Italy and Spain. The analysed material was cDNA or gDNA that came from T cells, B-cell-depleted T cells, or PBMCs.

This clone has only one observation. Germline CDR1 is MNHEY and CDR2 is SVGAGI. This CDR3 region has 13 residues. Deletions cut 2 bases from V and 2 bases from J, with 6 bases between. Authors' methods: Amplification of reference gene primers was used by the study to estimate nucleated cell counts. The protocol was immunoSEQ multiplex PCR, while the TCRdb copy is restricted to in-frame clones and leaves out a portion. V, J and clone size were drawn from that table, and D and trimming were deduced from the DNA. The profile shows approximately 390,000 clones, almost 90% of them singletons. The V call is TRBV6-5, the J call TRBJ1-1; D might be TRBD1 (6 bases). Sequencing was carried out using peripheral blood. The TCR was taken from a man younger than 30 with active or convalescent COVID-19. CDR3 sequence: CASSYGTNTEAFF. CDR3 nucleotide sequence: TGTGCCAGCAGTTACGGGACAAACACTGAAGCTTTCTTT.